The entry that follows covers one T cell receptor beta chain sequence. Its antigen is currently unknown. These data are taken from a study of OX40 agonist ivuxolimab in advanced cancers. Study overall: Patients were dosed intravenously with ivuxolimab at 0.01 to 10 mg/kg every 2 weeks. Those treated in dose escalation had hepatocellular carcinoma, melanoma, renal cell cancer or head and neck cancer. Whole-study findings and limits: The study found that CD8+ T cells averaged more expanded clones than CD4+. At 0.1 to 3.0 mg/kg, CD4+ and CD8+ blood T cells expanded clonally by week 6.

Trimming stripped 3 bases from V and 2 bases from J, with 10 bases between. This CDR3 is 14 amino acids long. Germline CDR1 LNHDA, CDR2 SQIVND (reference sequence). Sequencing was performed with immunoSEQ multiplex PCR; in TCRdb, only in-frame clones are kept and a portion is missing. Here the sample spans approximately 29,000 clones, just under 80% being singletons. This specimen consisted of CD4+ or CD8+ T cells sorted from blood, obtained in a trial of the OX40 agonist ivuxolimab. This receptor was obtained from an adult with an advanced solid tumor such as melanoma, head and neck, liver or kidney cancer. This chain connects TRBV19 to TRBJ2-5, with a possible D match to TRBD1 (6 bases). Here the CDR3 DNA reads TGTGCCAGTAGTATGCGGCAGGGGCAAGAGACCCAGTACTTC. Translated, it gives CASSMRQGQETQYF.